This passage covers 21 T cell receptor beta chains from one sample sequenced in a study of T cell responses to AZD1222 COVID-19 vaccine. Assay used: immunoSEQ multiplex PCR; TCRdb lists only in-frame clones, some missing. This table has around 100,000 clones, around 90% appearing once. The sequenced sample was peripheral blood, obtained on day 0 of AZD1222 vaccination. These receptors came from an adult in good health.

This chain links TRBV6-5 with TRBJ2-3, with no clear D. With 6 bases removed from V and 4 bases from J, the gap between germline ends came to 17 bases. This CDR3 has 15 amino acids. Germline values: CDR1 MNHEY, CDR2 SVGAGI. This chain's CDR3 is CASRIVAASPDTQYF. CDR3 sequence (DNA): TGTGCCAGCAGGATAGTGGCCGCCTCACCAGATACGCAGTATTTT.

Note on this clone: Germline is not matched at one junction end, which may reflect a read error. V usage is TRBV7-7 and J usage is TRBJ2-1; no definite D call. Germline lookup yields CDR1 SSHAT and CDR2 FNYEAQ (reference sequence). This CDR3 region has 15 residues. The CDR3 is CASSLTDIAYNEQFF. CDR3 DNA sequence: TGTGCTAGCAGCTTAACCGATATAGCCTACAATGAGCAGTTCTTC.

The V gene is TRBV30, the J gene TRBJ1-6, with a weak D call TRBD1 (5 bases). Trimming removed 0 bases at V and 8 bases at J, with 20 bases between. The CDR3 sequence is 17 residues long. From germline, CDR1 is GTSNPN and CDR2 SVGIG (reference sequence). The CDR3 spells CAWSVLSGGLLDSPLHF. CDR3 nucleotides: TGTGCCTGGAGTGTACTTAGCGGGGGACTCCTAGATTCACCCCTCCACTTT.

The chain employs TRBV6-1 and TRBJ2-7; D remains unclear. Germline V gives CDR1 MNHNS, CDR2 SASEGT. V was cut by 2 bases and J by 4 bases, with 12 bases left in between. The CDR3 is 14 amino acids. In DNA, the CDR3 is TGTGCCAGCAGTGAATCGGTACCGGTGTACGAGCAGTACTTC. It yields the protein CASSESVPVYEQYF.

DNA for the CDR3: TGTGCCAGCAGCGTAGCGGGAGATTCATACAATGAGCAGTTCTTC. Its translation is CASSVAGDSYNEQFF. The rearrangement uses TRBV9 and TRBJ2-1; D possibly corresponds to TRBD2 (6 bases). V lost 0 bases and J lost 4, with 11 bases in between. The CDR3 covers 15 residues. In germline, CDR1 is SGDLS, CDR2 YYNGEE.

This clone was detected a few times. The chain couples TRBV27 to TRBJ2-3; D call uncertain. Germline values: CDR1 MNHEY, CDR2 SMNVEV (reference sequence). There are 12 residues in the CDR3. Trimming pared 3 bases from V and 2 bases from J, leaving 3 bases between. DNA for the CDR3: TGTGCCAGCAGTTTCATCACAGATACGCAGTATTTT. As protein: CASSFITDTQYF.

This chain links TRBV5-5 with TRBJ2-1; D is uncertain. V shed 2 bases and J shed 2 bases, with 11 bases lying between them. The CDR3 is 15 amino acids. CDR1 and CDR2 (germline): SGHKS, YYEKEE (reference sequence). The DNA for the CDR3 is TGTGCCAGCAGCTTAGGGTACGGGCCCTACAATGAGCAGTTCTTC. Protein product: CASSLGYGPYNEQFF.

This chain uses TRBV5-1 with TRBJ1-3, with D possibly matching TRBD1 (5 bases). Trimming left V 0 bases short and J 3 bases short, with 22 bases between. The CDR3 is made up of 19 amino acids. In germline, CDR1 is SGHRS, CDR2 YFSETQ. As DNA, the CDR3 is TGCGCCAGCAGCTTGGACGGAGGGGACCTATTTCACCTTGGAAACACCATATATTTT. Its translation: CASSLDGGDLFHLGNTIYF.

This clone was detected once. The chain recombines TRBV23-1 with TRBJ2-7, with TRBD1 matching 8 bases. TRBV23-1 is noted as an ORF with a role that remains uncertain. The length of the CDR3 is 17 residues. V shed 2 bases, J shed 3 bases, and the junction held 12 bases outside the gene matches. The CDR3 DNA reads TGCGCCAGCAGTCAACCGATACAGGGGGGTGAGTGCTACGAGCAGTACTTC. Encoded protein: CASSQPIQGGECYEQYF.

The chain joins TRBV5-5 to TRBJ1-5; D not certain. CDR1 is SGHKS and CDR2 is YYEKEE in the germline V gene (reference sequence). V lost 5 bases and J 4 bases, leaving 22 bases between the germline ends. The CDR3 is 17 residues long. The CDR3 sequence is CASSFRAGNGGNQPQHF. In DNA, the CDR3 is TGTGCCAGCAGTTTCCGGGCGGGGAATGGTGGGAATCAGCCCCAGCATTTT.

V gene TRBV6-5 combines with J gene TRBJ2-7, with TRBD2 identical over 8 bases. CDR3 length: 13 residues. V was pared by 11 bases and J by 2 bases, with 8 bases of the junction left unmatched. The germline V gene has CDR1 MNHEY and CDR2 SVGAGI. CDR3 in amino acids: CAAREGHTYEQYF. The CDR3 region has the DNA TGTGCCGCCCGGGAGGGCCACACCTACGAGCAGTACTTC.

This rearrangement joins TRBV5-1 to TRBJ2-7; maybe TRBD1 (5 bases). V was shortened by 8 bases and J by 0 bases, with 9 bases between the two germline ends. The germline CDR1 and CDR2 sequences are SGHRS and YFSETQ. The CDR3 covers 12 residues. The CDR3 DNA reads TGCGCCAGGACAGTACCCTCCTACGAGCAGTACTTC. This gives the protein CARTVPSYEQYF. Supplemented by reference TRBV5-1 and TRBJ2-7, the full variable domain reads KAGVTQTPRYLIKTRGQQVTLSCSPISGHRSVSWYQQTPGQGLQFLFEYFSETQRNKGNFPGRFSGRQFSNSRSEMNVSTLELGDSALYLCARTVPSYEQYFGPGTRLTVT.

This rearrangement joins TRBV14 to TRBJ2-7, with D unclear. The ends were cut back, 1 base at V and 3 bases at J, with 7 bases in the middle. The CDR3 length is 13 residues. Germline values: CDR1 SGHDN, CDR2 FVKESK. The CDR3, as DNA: TGTGCCAGCAGCCAAGTATCCGACTACGAGCAGTACTTC. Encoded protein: CASSQVSDYEQYF. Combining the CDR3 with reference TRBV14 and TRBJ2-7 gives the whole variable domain EAGVTQFPSHSVIEKGQTVTLRCDPISGHDNLYWYRRVMGKEIKFLLHFVKESKQDESGMPNNRFLAERTGGTYSTLKVQPAELEDSGVYFCASSQVSDYEQYFGPGTRLTVT.

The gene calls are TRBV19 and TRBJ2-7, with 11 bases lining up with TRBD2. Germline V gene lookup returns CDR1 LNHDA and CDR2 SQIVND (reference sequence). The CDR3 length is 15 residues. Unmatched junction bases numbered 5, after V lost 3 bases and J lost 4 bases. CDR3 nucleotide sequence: TGTGCCAGTAGTATTATGACTAGCGGGAAGTACGAGCAGTACTTC. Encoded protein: CASSIMTSGKYEQYF.

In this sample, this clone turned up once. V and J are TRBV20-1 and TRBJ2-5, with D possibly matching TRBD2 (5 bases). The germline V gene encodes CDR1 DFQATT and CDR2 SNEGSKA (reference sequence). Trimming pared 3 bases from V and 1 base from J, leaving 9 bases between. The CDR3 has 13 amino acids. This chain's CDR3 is CSASITSQETQYF. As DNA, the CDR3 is TGCAGTGCTAGTATCACTAGCCAAGAGACCCAGTACTTC.

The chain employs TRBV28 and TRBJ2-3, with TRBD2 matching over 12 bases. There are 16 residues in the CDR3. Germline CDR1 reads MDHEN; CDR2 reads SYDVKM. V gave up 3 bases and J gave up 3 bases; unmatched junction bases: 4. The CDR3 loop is CASSLGLAGGTDTQYF. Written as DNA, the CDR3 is TGTGCCAGCAGTTTGGGGCTAGCGGGAGGGACAGATACGCAGTATTTT.

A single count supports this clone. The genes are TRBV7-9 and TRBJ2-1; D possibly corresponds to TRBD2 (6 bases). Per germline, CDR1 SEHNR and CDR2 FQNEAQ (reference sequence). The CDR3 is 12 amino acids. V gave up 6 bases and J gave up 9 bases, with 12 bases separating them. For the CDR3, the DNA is TGTGCCAGCAGTCACCGGGAGTTTGAGCAGTTCTTC. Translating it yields CASSHREFEQFF.

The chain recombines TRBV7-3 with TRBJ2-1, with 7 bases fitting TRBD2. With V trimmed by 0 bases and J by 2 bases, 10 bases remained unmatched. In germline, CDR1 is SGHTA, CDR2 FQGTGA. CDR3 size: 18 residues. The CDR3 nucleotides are TGTGCCAGCAGCTTAACGACTCTGGGCGGGAGTGCCTACAATGAGCAGTTCTTC. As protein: CASSLTTLGGSAYNEQFF.

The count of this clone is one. CDR3 bases: TGTGCCAGCAGCCCTAACAGGGGGCGGGAGTTACACACCGGGGAGCTGTTTTTT. Translated: CASSPNRGRELHTGELFF. The genes are TRBV4-2 and TRBJ2-2, with 9 nucleotides matching TRBD1. The CDR3 is 18 residues long. Germline assignment: CDR1 LGHNA and CDR2 YNFKEQ. J was trimmed by 3 bases and V by 4 bases; bases with no gene match: 12.

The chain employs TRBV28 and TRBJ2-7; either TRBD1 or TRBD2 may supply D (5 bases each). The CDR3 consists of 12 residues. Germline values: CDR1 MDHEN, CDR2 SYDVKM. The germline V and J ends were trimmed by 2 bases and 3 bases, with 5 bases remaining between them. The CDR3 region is CASSLGGYEQYF. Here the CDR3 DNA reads TGTGCCAGCAGTTTAGGGGGCTACGAGCAGTACTTC.

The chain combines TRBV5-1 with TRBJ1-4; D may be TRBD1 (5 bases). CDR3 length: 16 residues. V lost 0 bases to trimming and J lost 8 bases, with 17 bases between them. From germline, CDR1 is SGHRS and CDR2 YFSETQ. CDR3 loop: CASSLAVSAGNEKLFF. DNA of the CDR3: TGCGCCAGCAGCTTGGCCGTTTCGGCAGGGAACGAAAAACTGTTTTTT.